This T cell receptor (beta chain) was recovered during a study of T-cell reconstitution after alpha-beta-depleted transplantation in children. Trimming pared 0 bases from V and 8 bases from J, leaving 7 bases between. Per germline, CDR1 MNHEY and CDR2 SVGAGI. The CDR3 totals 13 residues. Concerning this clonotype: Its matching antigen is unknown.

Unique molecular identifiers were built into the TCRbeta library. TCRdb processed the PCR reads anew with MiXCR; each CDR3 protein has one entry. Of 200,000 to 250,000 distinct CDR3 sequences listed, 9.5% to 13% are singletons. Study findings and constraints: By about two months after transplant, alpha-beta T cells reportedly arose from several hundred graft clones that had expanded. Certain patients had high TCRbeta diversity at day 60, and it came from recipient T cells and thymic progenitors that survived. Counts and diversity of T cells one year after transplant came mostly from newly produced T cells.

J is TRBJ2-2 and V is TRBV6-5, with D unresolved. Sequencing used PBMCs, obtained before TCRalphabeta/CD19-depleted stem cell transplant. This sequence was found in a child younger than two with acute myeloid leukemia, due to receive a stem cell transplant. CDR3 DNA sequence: TGTGCCAGCAGTTACTCCCTTCGGGGGGAGCTGTTTTTT. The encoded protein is CASSYSLRGELFF.